The 23 T cell receptor beta chains given below trace back to one sample, sequenced in a study of blood T cell repertoires in COVID-19. Clones were read by immunoSEQ multiplex PCR, and TCRdb kept only the in-frame ones, dropping some. This sample has hundreds of thousands of clones, with over 75% found just once. The sample consisted of peripheral blood. These TCRs come from a man aged 45 to 65 with COVID-19, enrolled during active disease.

This clone was found a few times. The junction does not match germline at one end; this may be a read error. This sequence joins TRBV7-7 and TRBJ1-5, with D unclear. The CDR3 is 13 residues long. From germline, CDR1 is SSHAT and CDR2 FNYEAQ (reference sequence). The CDR3 loop reads CASSLTPNQPQHF. The CDR3 bases are TGTGCTAGCAGCCTAACCCCCAATCAGCCCCAGCATTTT.

This chain joins TRBV9 and TRBJ2-5; TRBD2 aligns across 11 bases. Per the germline V gene, CDR1 is SGDLS and CDR2 is YYNGEE. The J segment lost 5 bases and the V segment lost 3 bases, leaving 6 bases of the junction unmatched. This CDR3 spans 15 amino acids. DNA for the CDR3: TGTGCCAGCAGCGCCCTAGCGGGGGGAAAGGAGACCCAGTACTTC. This encodes CASSALAGGKETQYF.

This clone came up a few times. V is TRBV19 and J is TRBJ1-5; 8 nucleotides agree with TRBD1. CDR3 length equals 14 residues. Germline V gene sequence: CDR1 LNHDA, CDR2 SQIVND (reference sequence). V shed 6 bases, J shed 7 bases, and the junction held 8 bases outside the gene matches. CDR3: CASSPDRGTQPQHF. CDR3 nucleotides: TGTGCCAGTAGCCCCGACAGGGGAACACAGCCCCAGCATTTT. Full variable domain (rest looked up from reference TRBV19 and TRBJ1-5): DGGITQSPKYLFRKEGQNVTLSCEQNLNHDAMYWYRQDPGQGLRLIYYSQIVNDFQKGDIAEGYSVSREKKESFPLTVTSAQKNPTAFYLCASSPDRGTQPQHFGDGTRLSIL.

The chain combines TRBV18 with TRBJ1-1, with D unclear. Germline loops: CDR1 KGHSH, CDR2 LQKENI. The CDR3 loop spans 13 amino acids. V lost 5 bases and J lost 4, with 11 bases in between. In nucleotides, the CDR3 is TGTGCCAGCTCAACCTTAGGAGCCACTGAAGCTTTCTTT. Protein: CASSTLGATEAFF.

The chain is built from TRBV19 and TRBJ1-3; D remains unclear. The V end was cut by 1 base, the J end by 0 bases, with 13 bases between. Germline assignment: CDR1 LNHDA and CDR2 SQIVND (reference sequence). This CDR3 has 17 residues. CDR3 coding DNA: TGTGCCAGTAGTATAGGATCTGGCCCTAGCTCTGGAAACACCATATATTTT. This translates into CASSIGSGPSSGNTIYF.

The chain recombines TRBV6-5 with TRBJ2-7; 11 bases are shared with TRBD1. Germline values: CDR1 MNHEY, CDR2 SVGAGI. This CDR3 region has 16 residues. V gave up 0 bases and J gave up 2 bases; unmatched junction bases: 3. CDR3 coding DNA: TGTGCCAGCAGTTACTCGGGACAGGGGGGCACCTACGAGCAGTACTTC. Its translation is CASSYSGQGGTYEQYF.

This rearrangement joins TRBV28 to TRBJ2-5, with unresolved D. V was trimmed by 6 bases and J by 4 bases, leaving 9 bases between them. The CDR3 runs to 12 residues. The germline V gene has CDR1 MDHEN and CDR2 SYDVKM. CDR3 bases: TGTGCCAGCAGCCTATATCGAGAGACCCAGTACTTC. Translating it yields CASSLYRETQYF.

The chain couples TRBV2 to TRBJ2-7, with 7 bases matching TRBD1. The V and J ends lost 9 bases and 1 base, in that order; junction bases with no gene match: 9. The germline gives CDR1 SNHLY, CDR2 FYNNEI. This CDR3 contains 14 residues. CDR3 coding DNA: TGTGCCAGTTTAAGGGGGCTCCTTTCCTACGAGCAGTACTTC. It codes for CASLRGLLSYEQYF.

The V call is TRBV7-2, the J call TRBJ1-5; D remains ambiguous. Trimming removed 1 base from V and 7 bases from J, with 11 bases in between. There are 14 residues in the CDR3. CDR1 SGHTA and CDR2 FQGNSA come from the germline V gene. CDR3 nucleotides: TGTGCCAGCAGCTTAGTGGCAGGTAAGCAGCCCCAGCATTTT. Encoded protein: CASSLVAGKQPQHF.

As DNA, the CDR3 is TGTGCCAGCAGTTCCTTGGGGGGCTACGAGCAGTACTTC. Translation: CASSSLGGYEQYF. The chain carries TRBV6-5 and TRBJ2-7; a weak D match, TRBD2 (6 bases). This CDR3 spans 13 amino acids. In germline, CDR1 is MNHEY, CDR2 SVGAGI. V gave up 4 bases and J gave up 3 bases, with 10 bases separating them.

The chain employs TRBV30 and TRBJ1-5, with a weak D call TRBD1 (5 bases). V was clipped by 1 base and J by 7 bases, with 14 bases between them. The CDR3 is made up of 14 amino acids. Germline assignment: CDR1 GTSNPN and CDR2 SVGIG (reference sequence). CDR3 DNA: TGTGCCTGGAGTGCCGGGACTTTCGGACAGCCCCAGCATTTT. Amino acid sequence: CAWSAGTFGQPQHF.

This clone has just one count. V usage is TRBV18 and J usage is TRBJ2-3, with a tentative D call TRBD2 (7 bases). The CDR3 runs to 15 residues. V gave up 2 bases and J gave up 5 bases, with 14 bases separating them. Per the germline V gene, CDR1 is KGHSH and CDR2 is LQKENI. The CDR3 sequence: CASSPVAGAGDTQYF. The DNA of the CDR3 is TGTGCCAGCTCACCAGTTGCGGGGGCGGGAGATACGCAGTATTTT.

The rearrangement links TRBV3-1 (or the pseudogene TRBV3-2) to TRBJ1-1; D might be TRBD1 (6 bases). The V gene's germline CDR1 is LGHDT and CDR2 YNNKEL (reference sequence). The CDR3 runs 17 residues. V shed 1 base and J shed 0 bases, with 15 bases lying between them. The CDR3 loop reads CASSQGRAGALNTEAFF. The CDR3, as DNA: TGTGCCAGCAGCCAAGGTCGGGCAGGGGCACTGAACACTGAAGCTTTCTTT.

This clone has only a few counts. The V gene is TRBV7-2, the J gene TRBJ1-4; the D is unclear. The germline V and J ends were trimmed by 3 bases and 10 bases, with 9 bases remaining between them. Per the germline V gene, CDR1 is SGHTA and CDR2 is FQGNSA. The CDR3 consists of 12 residues. As DNA, the CDR3 is TGTGCCAGCAGCTTGACTGTTGGAAAACTGTTTTTT. Its protein is CASSLTVGKLFF.

This chain connects TRBV29-1 to TRBJ1-1, with 8 bases matching TRBD1. CDR3 length: 14 residues. With V trimmed by 6 bases and J by 3 bases, 9 bases remained unmatched. In germline, CDR1 is SQVTM, CDR2 ANQGSEA. This CDR3 reads CSVASQGADTEAFF. DNA of the CDR3: TGCAGCGTCGCGTCTCAGGGGGCAGACACTGAAGCTTTCTTT.

This clone turned up a few times. The V and J genes are TRBV7-8 and TRBJ2-1, with TRBD2 identical over 7 bases. V lost 4 bases, J lost 2 bases, and 11 bases stayed unmatched. CDR1 and CDR2 from the germline V gene are SGHVS and FQNEAQ. The CDR3 length is 17 residues. The CDR3 loop reads CASSSGGAQIPYNEQFF. The DNA for the CDR3 is TGTGCCAGCAGCTCGGGGGGTGCGCAAATACCCTACAATGAGCAGTTCTTC.

The chain couples TRBV7-8 to TRBJ1-1; no clear D gene. V was pared by 4 bases and J by 4 bases, with 22 bases between. The length of the CDR3 is 17 residues. Germline CDR1 SGHVS, CDR2 FQNEAQ. CDR3 protein: CASSYQQRTGMGTEAFF. CDR3 nucleotide sequence: TGTGCCAGCAGCTACCAACAAAGGACCGGGATGGGCACTGAAGCTTTCTTT.

V is TRBV19 and J is TRBJ2-2; 9 nucleotides agree with TRBD1. The CDR3 loop spans 15 amino acids. V gave up 5 bases and J gave up 2 bases; unmatched junction bases: 3. Germline V gene lookup returns CDR1 LNHDA and CDR2 SQIVND (reference sequence). CDR3 nucleotide sequence: TGTGCCAGTAGTCCGACAGGGGGAAACACCGGGGAGCTGTTTTTT. Amino acid sequence: CASSPTGGNTGELFF.

The genes are TRBV6-6 and TRBJ2-3; D gene unclear. V lost 2 bases, J lost 3 bases, and 3 bases lay in between. This CDR3 has 12 residues. From germline, CDR1 is MNHNY and CDR2 SVGAGI (reference sequence). CDR3: CASSYPTDTQYF. The CDR3, as DNA: TGTGCCAGCAGTTACCCAACAGATACGCAGTATTTT.

The J gene is TRBJ2-1, the V gene TRBV7-3; tentative D call: TRBD2 (7 bases). CDR3 length: 16 amino acids. Germline CDR1 and CDR2: SGHTA and FQGTGA. Trimming shortened V by 1 base and J by 1 base, and 11 bases separated the two germline ends. The CDR3 DNA reads TGTGCCAGCAGCTTAAGACGGGGGGCATCCTACAATGAGCAGTTCTTC. Translated: CASSLRRGASYNEQFF.

There are many counts of this clone. This chain connects TRBV27 to TRBJ1-1; tentative D call: TRBD1 (5 bases). The CDR3 contains 15 residues. V was cut by 4 bases and J by 6 bases, with 18 bases left in between. Per the germline V gene, CDR1 is MNHEY and CDR2 is SMNVEV (reference sequence). The CDR3 here is CASSSPAGTKAEAFF. The CDR3 DNA follows: TGTGCCAGCAGTTCCCCGGCAGGGACTAAAGCTGAAGCTTTCTTT.

To note about this clone: This sample also contains other DNA sequences that code for the same CDR3. V is TRBV19 and J is TRBJ1-2, with 7 bases aligning to TRBD1. Germline V gene sequence: CDR1 LNHDA, CDR2 SQIVND (reference sequence). This CDR3 region has 11 residues. The V gene end was trimmed by 9 bases and the J gene end by 3 bases; junction bases not matched to a gene: 1. Here the CDR3 reads CASGQDYGYTF. CDR3 sequence (DNA): TGTGCCAGCGGACAGGACTATGGCTACACCTTC.

This chain joins TRBV11-1 and TRBJ2-7; 13 nucleotides line up with TRBD2. This CDR3 is 15 amino acids long. Per the germline V gene, CDR1 is SGHAT and CDR2 is FQDESV (reference sequence). Germline trimming cut 5 bases from V and 3 bases from J; bases unmatched to any gene: 4. CDR3 loop: CASSPRTSGGYEQYF. For the CDR3, the DNA is TGTGCCAGCAGCCCGAGGACTAGCGGGGGCTACGAGCAGTACTTC.